The subject of this entry is one T cell receptor beta chain. Its antigen is not known. This sample was taken from a study of T-cell memory formation after mild COVID-19. Points from the study as a whole: Contracting clones, day 15 to 85, had balanced CD4/CD8, and later expanders favored CD4+.

The CDR3 is 14 residues long. CDR1 is LGHNA and CDR2 is YSLEER in the germline V gene. The V segment lost 0 bases and the J segment 12 bases; nucleotides outside the gene matches: 8. TCRdb passed the 5' RACE reads through MiXCR, listing each CDR3 protein once. Among a few hundred thousand distinct CDR3 sequences, roughly 30% were seen once, and the ten largest hold over 9.5%. The chain has TRBV4-3 and TRBJ2-1, with 7 nucleotides matching TRBD2. The clonotype comes from an adult woman who had mild COVID-19 (a few samples of this study predate the infection). Cell type and time point are not known. Input material: PBMCs or a T cell subset sorted from them (not recorded which). The CDR3 DNA reads TGCGCCAGCAGCCAAGATATGACTAGCATATGGCAGTTCTTC. It is translated as CASSQDMTSIWQFF.